Below, 23 T cell receptor beta chains from the same sample are listed, as sequenced in a study of control samples from healthy donors and cancer patients. The repertoire was sequenced with immunoSEQ multiplex PCR; TCRdb's copy has only in-frame clones and lacks some. The data hold around 84,000 clones, with 75% to 85% observed a single time. Sequenced input: PBMCs. The receptors were sampled from a man in his 60s with head and neck cancer.

In regard to this clone: Because it lacks the conserved phenylalanine or tryptophan at the end, this CDR3 is likely a read error. No DNA is shown, since the ends of the CDR3 on it are uncertain; the CDR3 is the one TCRdb lists. The V gene is TRBV27, the J gene TRBJ1-1. Looked up from germline, CDR1 is MNHEY and CDR2 is SMNVEV (reference sequence). The CDR3 sequence runs 8 residues, both termini included. The CDR3 region is CATISLPD.

V usage is TRBV6-6 and J usage is TRBJ2-7; D remains ambiguous. CDR1 is MNHNY, CDR2 SVGAGI, per germline (reference sequence). Trimming took off 6 bases at V and 1 base at J, with 4 bases between the two ends. CDR3 size: 11 residues. The CDR3 bases are TGTGCCAGCAGGAAGTCCTACGAGCAGTACTTC. This gives the protein CASRKSYEQYF.

The genes are TRBV10-3 and TRBJ1-3; D gene unclear. Between the trimmed V and J ends, which lost 5 bases and 0 bases, there was a span of 8 bases. The CDR3 covers 14 residues. Germline V CDR1 and CDR2: ENHRY, SYGVKD. The CDR3 here is CAISPAYSGNTIYF. The CDR3 DNA sequence: TGTGCCATCAGTCCGGCGTACTCTGGAAACACCATATATTTT.

This clone was picked up a small number of times. This rearrangement joins TRBV10-1 to TRBJ1-5; D might be TRBD1 (6 bases). The V gene lost 0 bases and the J gene lost 2 bases, with 8 bases spanning the gap. The length of the CDR3 is 15 residues. Germline CDR1 is WNHNN and CDR2 is SYGVQD (reference sequence). The CDR3 nucleotides read TGCGCCAGCAGTGAGTCCAGGGGCGGCAATCAGCCCCAGCATTTT. Translating gives CASSESRGGNQPQHF.

The chain has TRBV11-2 and TRBJ2-7, with D possibly matching TRBD1 (5 bases). Germline CDR1 is SGHAT and CDR2 is FQNNGV. Trimming left V 4 bases short and J 4 bases short, with 11 bases between. The length of the CDR3 is 13 residues. As DNA, the CDR3 is TGTGCCAGCAGCTCGGCCAGGGCGTACGAGCAGTACTTC. It translates to CASSSARAYEQYF.

V usage is TRBV7-2 and J usage is TRBJ1-4, with TRBD1 matching over 9 bases. The CDR3 contains 15 residues. The V segment lost 4 bases and the J segment 6 bases; nucleotides outside the gene matches: 6. Germline values: CDR1 SGHTA, CDR2 FQGNSA. The CDR3 loop is CASSSTGTGYEKLFF. In DNA, the CDR3 is TGTGCCAGCAGCTCTACCGGGACAGGGTATGAAAAACTGTTTTTT. Full variable domain (rest looked up from reference TRBV7-2 and TRBJ1-4): GAGVSQSPSNKVTEKGKDVELRCDPISGHTALYWYRQSLGQGLEFLIYFQGNSAPDKSGLPSDRFSAERTGGSVSTLTIQRTQQEDSAVYLCASSSTGTGYEKLFFGSGTQLSVL.

The chain joins TRBV4-1 to TRBJ1-1; 8 nucleotides align to TRBD1. V trimming: 0 bases; J trimming: 1 base; junction bases outside the gene matches: 7. CDR1 is MGHRA, CDR2 YSYEKL, per germline. The CDR3 covers 17 residues. CDR3 DNA sequence: TGCGCCAGCAGCCAAGATTTGGGGGACAGGACGAACACTGAAGCTTTCTTT. Translated: CASSQDLGDRTNTEAFF.

CDR3 protein: CASSYLSATDTQYF. The CDR3 nucleotides are TGTGCCAGCAGTTACCTAAGCGCCACAGATACGCAGTATTTT. The genes are TRBV6-5 and TRBJ2-3; D is uncertain. This CDR3 contains 14 residues. V lost 2 bases and J 2 bases, leaving 8 bases between the germline ends. Germline CDR1 is MNHEY and CDR2 is SVGAGI.

The CDR3, as DNA: TGCGCCAGCAGCTTGTGGGGGACAGCGTCTTCATCTGGAAACACCATATATTTT. Translation gives CASSLWGTASSSGNTIYF. This sequence joins TRBV5-1 and TRBJ1-3, with 7 bases aligning to TRBD1. Unmatched junction bases numbered 11, after V lost 1 base and J lost 1 base. The CDR3 is made up of 18 amino acids. Per the germline V gene, CDR1 is SGHRS and CDR2 is YFSETQ.

This clone appeared a few times. This rearrangement joins TRBV7-8 to TRBJ1-2; 8 nucleotides line up with TRBD1. CDR1 is SGHVS, CDR2 FQNEAQ, per germline. V lost 2 bases and J lost 8; bases outside the gene matches: 13. The CDR3 has 16 amino acids. The CDR3, as DNA: TGTGCCAGCAGCTTAAGGTGGGACAGGCCCCTCCACGGCTACACCTTC. Translation gives CASSLRWDRPLHGYTF.

This chain links TRBV27 with TRBJ2-1; 7 bases align to TRBD2. The length of the CDR3 is 16 residues. The V gene end was trimmed by 5 bases and the J gene end by 10 bases; junction bases not matched to a gene: 17. Germline-derived CDR1 and CDR2 are MNHEY and SMNVEV (reference sequence). The CDR3 coding sequence is TGTGCCAGCAGTCATCCAACTAAATCCCTGGGAGGGGAGCAGTTCTTC. Translating it yields CASSHPTKSLGGEQFF.

This clone was seen a few times. The CDR3 sequence: CASSQGVSSGNTIYF. The CDR3 DNA follows: TGCGCCAGCAGCCAAGGCGTTAGCTCTGGAAACACCATATATTTT. The J gene is TRBJ1-3, the V gene TRBV4-1; D gene ambiguous. V was clipped by 1 base and J by 0 bases, with 7 bases between them. Germline CDR1 MGHRA, CDR2 YSYEKL. The CDR3 covers 15 residues.

The rearrangement uses TRBV6-6 and TRBJ1-2; tentative D call: TRBD1 (5 bases). V dropped 6 bases and J dropped 2 bases, with 7 bases sitting between them. Germline CDR1 is MNHNY and CDR2 is SVGAGI (reference sequence). The CDR3 is 12 residues long. CDR3 in amino acids: CASRGPNYGYTF. CDR3 in DNA: TGTGCCAGCAGGGGGCCCAACTATGGCTACACCTTC.

The chain carries TRBV28 and TRBJ2-6; 8 bases match TRBD1. V lost 6 bases and J lost 12; bases outside the gene matches: 19. Germline loops: CDR1 MDHEN, CDR2 SYDVKM. The CDR3 contains 17 residues. The CDR3 DNA is TGTGCCAGCAGCTTGGCCCTTTTGAGACAGGGGCCCTCCGTCCTGACTTTC. This encodes CASSLALLRQGPSVLTF. Drawing the rest from reference TRBV28 and TRBJ2-6, the complete variable domain is DVKVTQSSRYLVKRTGEKVFLECVQDMDHENMFWYRQDPGLGLRLIYFSYDVKMKEKGDIPEGYSVSREKKERFSLILESASTNQTSMYLCASSLALLRQGPSVLTFGAGSRLTVL.

The genes are TRBV2 and TRBJ1-5, with a possible D match to TRBD1 (6 bases). Trimming cost V 4 bases and J 6 bases, with 13 bases left between them. The CDR3 consists of 14 residues. Germline V gene data show CDR1 as SNHLY and CDR2 as FYNNEI. The CDR3: CASSGAGTSQPQHF. Written as DNA, the CDR3 is TGTGCCAGCAGTGGGGCAGGGACATCTCAGCCCCAGCATTTT.

This clone has a single count. Written as DNA, the CDR3 is TGTGCCAGCAGCCGCAGGGGGCCAAACAATGAGCAGTTCTTC. Translation: CASSRRGPNNEQFF. This chain uses TRBV6-5 with TRBJ2-1; TRBD1 agrees at 8 bases. The CDR3 totals 14 residues. CDR1 and CDR2 (germline): MNHEY, SVGAGI. V shed 6 bases and J 5 bases; nucleotides not matched to a gene: 6.

V is TRBV30 and J is TRBJ2-3, with 8 bases matching TRBD1. J lost 7 bases, V lost 5 bases, and 11 bases had no gene match. CDR3 length: 14 residues. From germline, CDR1 is GTSNPN and CDR2 SVGIG (reference sequence). As DNA, the CDR3 is TGTGCCTGGTGGGGGGCAGGGGGCGCAAATACGCAGTATTTT. As protein: CAWWGAGGANTQYF.

This rearrangement joins TRBV6-5 to TRBJ1-4; D might be TRBD1 (5 bases). V was clipped by 0 bases and J by 6 bases, with 14 bases between them. There are 16 residues in the CDR3. Germline lookup yields CDR1 MNHEY and CDR2 SVGAGI. This chain's CDR3 is CASSYSMAGGYEKLFF. CDR3 nucleotides: TGTGCCAGCAGTTACTCGATGGCGGGGGGTTATGAAAAACTGTTTTTT.

This chain joins TRBV5-1 and TRBJ2-7; 7 nucleotides line up with TRBD2. Germline V gene sequence: CDR1 SGHRS, CDR2 YFSETQ. Unmatched junction bases numbered 12, after V lost 4 bases and J lost 5 bases. CDR3 length: 15 amino acids. CDR3 nucleotides: TGCGCCAGCAGCCGCGGGACTAACTCTCGGGACGAGCAGTACTTC. Protein product: CASSRGTNSRDEQYF.

The chain couples TRBV6-5 to TRBJ1-2, with unresolved D. Germline V gene data show CDR1 as MNHEY and CDR2 as SVGAGI. The CDR3 is 13 amino acids. The germline V and J ends were trimmed by 2 bases and 7 bases, with 11 bases remaining between them. In DNA, the CDR3 is TGTGCCAGCAGTTACAGGGCGGAGGGTGGCTACACCTTC. It is translated as CASSYRAEGGYTF.

The chain joins TRBV3-1 (or the pseudogene TRBV3-2) to TRBJ1-2; TRBD1 might be the D (6 bases). This CDR3 is 17 amino acids long. Looked up from germline, CDR1 is LGHDT and CDR2 is YNNKEL (reference sequence). V lost 4 bases and J 0 bases, leaving 18 bases between the germline ends. The CDR3 DNA reads as TGTGCCAGCAGCCCACACAGGGTGACGGGGGCTAACTATGGCTACACCTTC. Translating gives CASSPHRVTGANYGYTF.

J is TRBJ2-5 and V is TRBV18, with 9 bases fitting TRBD1. Germline assignment: CDR1 KGHSH and CDR2 LQKENI. The CDR3 is made up of 15 amino acids. The J segment lost 1 base and the V segment lost 3 bases, leaving 3 bases of the junction unmatched. The CDR3 protein is CASSPRTGAQETQYF. CDR3 DNA sequence: TGTGCCAGCTCACCTCGGACAGGGGCCCAAGAGACCCAGTACTTC.

This chain uses TRBV18 with TRBJ2-5; D remains unclear. The germline gives CDR1 KGHSH, CDR2 LQKENI. V was pared by 2 bases and J by 1 base, with 5 bases between. The CDR3 spans 13 residues. CDR3 sequence reads: CASSPNTQETQYF. CDR3 sequence (DNA): TGTGCCAGCTCACCAAACACCCAAGAGACCCAGTACTTC.